The TCR beta chain described here comes from a study of shared clonotypes between healthy human individuals. Study-wide results and caveats: The study found lower generation probabilities in non-shared clonotypes than in those shared by all four donors. Despite large depth, sorted-subset datasets appeared incompletely sequenced. The study found about 4.6% of naive CD4 clonotypes shared across a few donors.

The sorted-subset replicate PCRs were given around 0.2 ug DNA, which is about 29,000 T cell genomes. Clones were read by immunoSEQ multiplex PCR, and TCRdb kept only the in-frame ones, dropping some. Of about 2.3 million clones in the sample, over 90% were seen once. The CDR3 is 15 residues long. A word on this clone: Its specificity is not known.

Material for sequencing was naive CD4+ T cells from PBMCs. Sample subset: CD45RA+ positively selected. V and J are TRBV21-1 and TRBJ1-5. TRBV21-1 is a pseudogene segment. The receptor comes from a young man in good health. Some clones in this sample may be carry-over from other donors' samples. CDR3 sequence reads: CASSPRGGCNQPQHF. In DNA, the CDR3 is TGTGCCAGCAGCCCCCGGGGGGGTTGCAATCAGCCCCAGCATTTT.